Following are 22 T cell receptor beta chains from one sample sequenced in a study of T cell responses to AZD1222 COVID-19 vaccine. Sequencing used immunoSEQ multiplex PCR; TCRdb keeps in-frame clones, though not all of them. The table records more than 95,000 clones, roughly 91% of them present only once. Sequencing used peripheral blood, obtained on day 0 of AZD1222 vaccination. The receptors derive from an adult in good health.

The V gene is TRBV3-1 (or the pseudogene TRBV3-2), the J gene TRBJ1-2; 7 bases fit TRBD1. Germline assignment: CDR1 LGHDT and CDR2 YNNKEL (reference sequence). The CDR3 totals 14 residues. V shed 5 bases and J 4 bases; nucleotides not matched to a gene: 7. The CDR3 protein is CASSEGAKPYGYTF. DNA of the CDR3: TGTGCCAGCAGCGAGGGGGCCAAGCCCTATGGCTACACCTTC.

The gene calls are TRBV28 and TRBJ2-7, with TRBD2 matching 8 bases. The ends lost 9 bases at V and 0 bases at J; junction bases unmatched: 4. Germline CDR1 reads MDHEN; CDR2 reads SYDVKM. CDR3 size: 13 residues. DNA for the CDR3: TGTGCCAGTACTAGCGGAAGCTCCTACGAGCAGTACTTC. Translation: CASTSGSSYEQYF.

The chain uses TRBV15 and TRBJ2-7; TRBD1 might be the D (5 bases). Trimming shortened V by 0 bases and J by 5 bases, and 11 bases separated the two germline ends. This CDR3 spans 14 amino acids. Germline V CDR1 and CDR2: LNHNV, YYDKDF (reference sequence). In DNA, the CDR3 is TGTGCCACCAGCAGAGATAAAGTCAGGGACGAGCAGTACTTC. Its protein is CATSRDKVRDEQYF.

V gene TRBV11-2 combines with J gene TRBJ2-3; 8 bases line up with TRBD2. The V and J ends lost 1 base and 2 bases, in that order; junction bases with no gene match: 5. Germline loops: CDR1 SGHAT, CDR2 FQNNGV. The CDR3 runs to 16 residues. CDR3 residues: CASSLGTSWATDTQYF. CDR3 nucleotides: TGTGCCAGCAGCTTAGGGACTAGCTGGGCCACAGATACGCAGTATTTT.

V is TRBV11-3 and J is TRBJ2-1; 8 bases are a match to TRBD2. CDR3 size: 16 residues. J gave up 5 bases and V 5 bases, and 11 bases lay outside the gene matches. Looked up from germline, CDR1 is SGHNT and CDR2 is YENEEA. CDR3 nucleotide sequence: TGTGCCAGCAGCGAGTGGGGTGGGACTAGAAACAATGAGCAGTTCTTC. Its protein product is CASSEWGGTRNNEQFF.

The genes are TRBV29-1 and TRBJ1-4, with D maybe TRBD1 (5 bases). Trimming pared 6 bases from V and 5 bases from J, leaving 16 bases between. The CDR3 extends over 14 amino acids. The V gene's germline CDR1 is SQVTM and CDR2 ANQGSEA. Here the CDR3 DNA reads TGCAGCGTCTTCATTTTGACAGACAATGAAAAACTGTTTTTT. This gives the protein CSVFILTDNEKLFF.

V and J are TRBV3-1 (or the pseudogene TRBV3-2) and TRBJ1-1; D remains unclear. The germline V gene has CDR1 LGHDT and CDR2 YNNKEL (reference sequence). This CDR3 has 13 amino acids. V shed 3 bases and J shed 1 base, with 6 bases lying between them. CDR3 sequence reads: CASSQGKNTEAFF. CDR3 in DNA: TGTGCCAGCAGCCAGGGGAAGAACACTGAAGCTTTCTTT.

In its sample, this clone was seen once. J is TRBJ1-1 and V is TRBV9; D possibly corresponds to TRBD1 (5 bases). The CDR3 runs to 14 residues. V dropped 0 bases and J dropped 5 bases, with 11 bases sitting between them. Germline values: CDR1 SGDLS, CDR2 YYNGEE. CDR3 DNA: TGTGCCAGCAGCGTAGGTCCAGGGCTTACTGAAGCTTTCTTT. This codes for CASSVGPGLTEAFF.

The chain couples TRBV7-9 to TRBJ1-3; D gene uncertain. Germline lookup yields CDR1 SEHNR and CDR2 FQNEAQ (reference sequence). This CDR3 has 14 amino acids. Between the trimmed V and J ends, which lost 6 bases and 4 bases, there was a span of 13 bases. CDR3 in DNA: TGTGCCAGCAGGCTAGAGGGATCGGGAAACACCATATATTTT. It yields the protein CASRLEGSGNTIYF.

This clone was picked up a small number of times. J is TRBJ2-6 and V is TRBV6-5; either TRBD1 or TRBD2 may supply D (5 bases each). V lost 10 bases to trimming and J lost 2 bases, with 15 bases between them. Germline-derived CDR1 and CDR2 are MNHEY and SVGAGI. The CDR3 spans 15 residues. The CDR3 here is CANSGTGTGANVLTF. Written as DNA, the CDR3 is TGTGCCAACTCCGGGACGGGGACTGGGGCCAACGTCCTGACTTTC.

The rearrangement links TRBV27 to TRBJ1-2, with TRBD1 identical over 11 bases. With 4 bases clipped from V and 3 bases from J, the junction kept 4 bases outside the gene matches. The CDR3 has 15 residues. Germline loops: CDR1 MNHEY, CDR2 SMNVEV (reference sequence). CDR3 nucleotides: TGTGCCAGCAGTTGGGGGACAGGGGGGGACTATGGCTACACCTTC. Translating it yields CASSWGTGGDYGYTF.

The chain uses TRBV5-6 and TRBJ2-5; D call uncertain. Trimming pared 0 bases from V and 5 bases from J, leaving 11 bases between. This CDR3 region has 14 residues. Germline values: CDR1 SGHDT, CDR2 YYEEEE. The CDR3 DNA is TGTGCCAGCAGCTTGGGTGGGCGTACGGAGACCCAGTACTTC. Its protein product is CASSLGGRTETQYF.

This CDR3 reads CASSLGPGQENTEAFF. Written as DNA, the CDR3 is TGCGCCAGCAGCTTGGGTCCGGGACAGGAGAACACTGAAGCTTTCTTT. The chain employs TRBV5-1 and TRBJ1-1; 8 bases line up with TRBD1. The germline V gene has CDR1 SGHRS and CDR2 YFSETQ. Losses at the gene ends were 0 bases for V and 1 base for J; bases not matched to a gene: 5. The CDR3 covers 16 residues.

DNA for the CDR3: TGTGCCAGCAGTTACACGACTGGGACAGGGAGCAATCAGCCCCAGCATTTT. Residues: CASSYTTGTGSNQPQHF. The chain recombines TRBV6-2 or TRBV6-3 with TRBJ1-5; TRBD1 matches 9 bases. Trimming cost V 2 bases and J 1 base; bases outside gene matches: 6. This CDR3 is 17 amino acids long. Germline CDR1 and CDR2: MNHEY and SVGEGT.

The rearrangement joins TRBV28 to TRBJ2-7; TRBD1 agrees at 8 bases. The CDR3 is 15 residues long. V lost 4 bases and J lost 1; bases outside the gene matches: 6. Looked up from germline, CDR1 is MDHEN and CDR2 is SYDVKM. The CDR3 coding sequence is TGTGCCAGCAGTTGGGACAGGACGAGGTCCTACGAGCAGTACTTC. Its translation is CASSWDRTRSYEQYF.

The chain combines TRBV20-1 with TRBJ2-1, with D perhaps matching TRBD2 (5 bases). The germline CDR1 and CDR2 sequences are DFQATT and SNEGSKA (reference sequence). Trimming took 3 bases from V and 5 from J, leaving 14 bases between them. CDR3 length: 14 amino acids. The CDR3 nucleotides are TGCAGTGCTAGTGGCGGGCCGTCCGACAATGAGCAGTTCTTC. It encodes CSASGGPSDNEQFF.

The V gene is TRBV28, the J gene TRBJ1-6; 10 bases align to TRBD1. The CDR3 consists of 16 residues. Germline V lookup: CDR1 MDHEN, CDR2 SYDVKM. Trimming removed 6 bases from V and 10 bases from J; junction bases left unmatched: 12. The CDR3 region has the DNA TGTGCCAGCAGACCGGGACAGGGGATAGGAGGCTCACCCCTCCACTTT. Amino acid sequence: CASRPGQGIGGSPLHF.

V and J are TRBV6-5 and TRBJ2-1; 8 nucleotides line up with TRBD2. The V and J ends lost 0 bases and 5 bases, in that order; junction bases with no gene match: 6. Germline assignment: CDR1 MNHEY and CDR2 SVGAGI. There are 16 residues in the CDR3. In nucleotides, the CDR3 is TGTGCCAGCAGTTACTCGTCGGGAGGGCCGGACAATGAGCAGTTCTTC. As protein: CASSYSSGGPDNEQFF.

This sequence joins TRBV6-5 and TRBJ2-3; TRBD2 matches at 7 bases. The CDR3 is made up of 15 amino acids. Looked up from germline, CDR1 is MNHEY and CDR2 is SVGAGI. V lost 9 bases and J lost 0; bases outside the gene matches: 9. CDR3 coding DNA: TGTGCCAGTTCGGGGAGGGGAGACAGCACAGATACGCAGTATTTT. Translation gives CASSGRGDSTDTQYF.

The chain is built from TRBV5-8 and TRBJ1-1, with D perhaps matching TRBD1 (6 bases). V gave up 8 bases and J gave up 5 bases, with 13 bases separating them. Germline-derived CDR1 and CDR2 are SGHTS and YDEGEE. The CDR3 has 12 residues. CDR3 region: CASTGQRTEAFF. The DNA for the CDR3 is TGTGCCAGTACAGGGCAAAGGACTGAAGCTTTCTTT.

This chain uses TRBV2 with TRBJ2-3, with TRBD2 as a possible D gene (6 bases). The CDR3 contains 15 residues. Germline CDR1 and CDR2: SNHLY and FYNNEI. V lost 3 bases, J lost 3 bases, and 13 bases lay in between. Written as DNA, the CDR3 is TGTGCCAGCAGTGAGCGGACCGCGGGGACAGATACGCAGTATTTT. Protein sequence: CASSERTAGTDTQYF.

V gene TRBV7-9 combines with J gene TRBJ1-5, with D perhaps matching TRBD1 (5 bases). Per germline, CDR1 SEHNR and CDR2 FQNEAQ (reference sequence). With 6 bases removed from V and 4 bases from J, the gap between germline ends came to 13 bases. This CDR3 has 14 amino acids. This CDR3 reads CASRRDGANQPQHF. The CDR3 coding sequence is TGTGCCAGCAGAAGGGACGGAGCGAATCAGCCCCAGCATTTT.